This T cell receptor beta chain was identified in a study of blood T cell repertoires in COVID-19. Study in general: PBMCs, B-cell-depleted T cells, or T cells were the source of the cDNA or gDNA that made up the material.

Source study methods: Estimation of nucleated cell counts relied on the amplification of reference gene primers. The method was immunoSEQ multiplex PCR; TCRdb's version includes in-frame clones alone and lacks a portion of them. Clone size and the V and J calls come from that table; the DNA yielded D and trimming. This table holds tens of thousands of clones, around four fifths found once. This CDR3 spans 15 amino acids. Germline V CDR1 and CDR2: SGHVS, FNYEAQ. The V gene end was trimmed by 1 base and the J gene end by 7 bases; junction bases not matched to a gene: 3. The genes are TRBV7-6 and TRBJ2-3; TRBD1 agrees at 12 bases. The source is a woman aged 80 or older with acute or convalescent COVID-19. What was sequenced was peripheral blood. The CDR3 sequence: CASSLGGQGANTQYF. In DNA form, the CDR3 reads TGTGCCAGCAGCTTAGGGGGACAGGGGGCAAATACGCAGTATTTT.